The present T cell receptor beta chain was sequenced within a study of human T cells and chemical hapten exposure. Looking at the study overall: Affected patients, primarily female, had alopecia areata, totalis or universalis. Study-wide points: Expanded TCRs clustered into significantly more large CDR3 similarity groups than controls, the analysis revealed.

Regarding this clonotype: Its specificity is unknown.

Time point specified: patch test 1, 2 weeks after DPC sensitization. The treatment: therapeutic diphenylcyclopropenone sensitization with weekly scalp DPC. Separate cDNA molecules received unique molecular identifiers, which the library attached to them. Source study methods: Between about 23,224 and 700,000 TCRs appeared in each sample, and the median stood at around 92,000. Each CDR3 protein gets one entry after TCRdb re-called the RACE reads with MiXCR. The V and J calls were not made by the authors but by TCRdb's processing. The sample lists 79,000 or so distinct CDR3 sequences, 10% occurring once. The sequence was obtained from a woman between 45 and 65 years old with alopecia areata. Some clones in this sample may be carry-over from other donors' samples. This specimen was whole blood, taken in connection with sensitization to the hapten diphenylcyclopropenone (DPC).

The CDR3 coding sequence is TGTGCCAGCAGTACAGGGGCCGCCGGGGGTCCCCAGCATTTT. Amino acid sequence: CASSTGAAGGPQHF. The chain carries TRBV7-2 and TRBJ1-5; 7 nucleotides line up with TRBD1. The CDR3 extends over 14 amino acids. After removal of 6 bases from V and 10 bases from J, the junction contained 12 bases not matched to a gene. Per the germline V gene, CDR1 is SGHTA and CDR2 is FQGNSA.